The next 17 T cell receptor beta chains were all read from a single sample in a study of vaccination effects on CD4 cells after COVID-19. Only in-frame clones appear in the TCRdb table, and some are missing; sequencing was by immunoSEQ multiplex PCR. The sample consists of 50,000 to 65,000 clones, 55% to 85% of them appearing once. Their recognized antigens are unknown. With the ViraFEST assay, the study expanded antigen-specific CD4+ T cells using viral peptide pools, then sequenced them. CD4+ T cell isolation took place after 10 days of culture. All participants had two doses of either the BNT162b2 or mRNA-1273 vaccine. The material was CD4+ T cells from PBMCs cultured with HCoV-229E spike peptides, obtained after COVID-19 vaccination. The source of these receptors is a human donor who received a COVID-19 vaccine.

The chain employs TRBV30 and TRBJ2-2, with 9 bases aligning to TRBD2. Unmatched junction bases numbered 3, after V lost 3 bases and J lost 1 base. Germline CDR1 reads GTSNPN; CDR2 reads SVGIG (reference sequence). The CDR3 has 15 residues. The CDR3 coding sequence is TGTGCCTGGAGGAATAGCGGGGGGAACACCGGGGAGCTGTTTTTT. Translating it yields CAWRNSGGNTGELFF.

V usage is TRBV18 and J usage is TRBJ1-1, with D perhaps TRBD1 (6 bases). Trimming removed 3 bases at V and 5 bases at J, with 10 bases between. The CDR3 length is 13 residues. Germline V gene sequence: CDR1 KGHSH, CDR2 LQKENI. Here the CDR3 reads CASSPARGTEAFF. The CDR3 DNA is TGTGCCAGCTCACCGGCCAGGGGAACTGAAGCTTTCTTT.

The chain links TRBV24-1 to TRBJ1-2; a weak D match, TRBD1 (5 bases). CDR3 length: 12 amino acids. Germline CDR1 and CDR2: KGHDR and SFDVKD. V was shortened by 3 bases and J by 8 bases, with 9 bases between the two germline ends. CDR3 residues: CATSDAGRGYTF. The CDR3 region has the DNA TGTGCCACCAGTGATGCGGGGCGCGGCTACACCTTC.

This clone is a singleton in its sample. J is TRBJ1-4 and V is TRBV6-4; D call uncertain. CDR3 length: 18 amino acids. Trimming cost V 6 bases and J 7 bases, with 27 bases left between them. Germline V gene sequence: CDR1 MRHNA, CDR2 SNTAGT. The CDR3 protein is CASSPTWSGDRKIEKLFF. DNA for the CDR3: TGTGCCAGCAGCCCGACTTGGTCTGGGGATCGTAAGATTGAAAAACTGTTTTTT.

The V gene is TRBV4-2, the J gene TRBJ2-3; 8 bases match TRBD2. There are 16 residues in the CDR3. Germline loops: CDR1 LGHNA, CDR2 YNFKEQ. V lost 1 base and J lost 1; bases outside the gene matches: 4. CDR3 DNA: TGTGCCAGCAGCCAAGCTTCACTAGCGGGCACAGATACGCAGTATTTT. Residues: CASSQASLAGTDTQYF.

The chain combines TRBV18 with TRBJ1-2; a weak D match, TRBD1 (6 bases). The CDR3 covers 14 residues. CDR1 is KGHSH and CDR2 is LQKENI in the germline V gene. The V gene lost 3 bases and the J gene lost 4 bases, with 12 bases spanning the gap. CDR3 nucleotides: TGTGCCAGCTCACCGACGGACAGTCCCTATGGCTACACCTTC. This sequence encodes CASSPTDSPYGYTF.

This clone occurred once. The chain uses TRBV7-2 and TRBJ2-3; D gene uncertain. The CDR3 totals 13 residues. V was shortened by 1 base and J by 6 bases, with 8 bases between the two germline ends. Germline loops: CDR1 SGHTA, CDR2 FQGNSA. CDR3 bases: TGTGCCAGCAGCTTAGTGGGGATGGATACGCAGTATTTT. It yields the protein CASSLVGMDTQYF.

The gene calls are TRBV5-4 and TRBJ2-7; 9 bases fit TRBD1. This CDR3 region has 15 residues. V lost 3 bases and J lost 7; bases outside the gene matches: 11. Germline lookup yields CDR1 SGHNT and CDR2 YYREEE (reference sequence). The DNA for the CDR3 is TGTGCCAGCAGCTCATCCGGGACAGGGTGGCGAGAGCAGTACGTC. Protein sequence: CASSSSGTGWREQYV.

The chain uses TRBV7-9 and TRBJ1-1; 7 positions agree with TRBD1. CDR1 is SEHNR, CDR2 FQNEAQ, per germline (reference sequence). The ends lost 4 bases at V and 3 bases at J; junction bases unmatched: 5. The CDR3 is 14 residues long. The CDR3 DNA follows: TGTGCCAGCAGCTATACAGGGGTGGACACTGAAGCTTTCTTT. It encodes CASSYTGVDTEAFF.

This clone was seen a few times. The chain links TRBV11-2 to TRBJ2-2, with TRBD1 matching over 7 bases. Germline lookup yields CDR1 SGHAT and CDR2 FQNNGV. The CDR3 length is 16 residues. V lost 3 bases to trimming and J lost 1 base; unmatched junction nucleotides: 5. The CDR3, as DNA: TGTGCCAGCAGCTTTTGGACAGGCGTGAACACCGGGGAGCTGTTTTTT. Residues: CASSFWTGVNTGELFF.

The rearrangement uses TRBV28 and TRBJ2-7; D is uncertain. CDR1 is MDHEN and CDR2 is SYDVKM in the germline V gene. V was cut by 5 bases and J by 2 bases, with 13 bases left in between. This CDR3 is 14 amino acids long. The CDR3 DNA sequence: TGTGCCAGCAGTCCCCCAAGGCAAACCTACGAGCAGTACGTC. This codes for CASSPPRQTYEQYV.

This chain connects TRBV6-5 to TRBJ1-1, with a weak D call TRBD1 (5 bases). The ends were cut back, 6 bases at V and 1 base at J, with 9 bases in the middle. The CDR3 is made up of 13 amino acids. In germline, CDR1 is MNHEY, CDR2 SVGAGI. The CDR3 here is CASRQEPNTEAFF. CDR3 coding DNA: TGTGCCAGCAGACAGGAACCGAACACTGAAGCTTTCTTT.

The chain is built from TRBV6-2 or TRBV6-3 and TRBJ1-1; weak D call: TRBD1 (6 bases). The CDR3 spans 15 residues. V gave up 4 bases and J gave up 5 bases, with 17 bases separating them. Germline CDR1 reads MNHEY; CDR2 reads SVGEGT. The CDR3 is CASSSPGRGSTEAFF. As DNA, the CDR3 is TGTGCCAGCAGTTCCCCGGGAAGGGGGAGTACTGAAGCTTTCTTT.

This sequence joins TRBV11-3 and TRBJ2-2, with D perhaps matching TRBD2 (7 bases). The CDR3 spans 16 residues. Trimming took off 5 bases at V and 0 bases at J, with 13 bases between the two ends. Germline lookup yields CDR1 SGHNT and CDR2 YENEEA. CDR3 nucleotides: TGTGCCAGCAGCCCTGGGGGGGGCGCGAACACCGGGGAGCTGTTTTTT. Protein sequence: CASSPGGGANTGELFF.

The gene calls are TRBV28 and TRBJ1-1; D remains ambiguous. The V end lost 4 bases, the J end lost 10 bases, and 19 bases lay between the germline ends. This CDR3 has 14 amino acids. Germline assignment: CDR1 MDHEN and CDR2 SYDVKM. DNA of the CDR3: TGTGCCAGCAGTTCGCCGGGTGGTACGGACTCAGCTTTCTTT. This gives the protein CASSSPGGTDSAFF.

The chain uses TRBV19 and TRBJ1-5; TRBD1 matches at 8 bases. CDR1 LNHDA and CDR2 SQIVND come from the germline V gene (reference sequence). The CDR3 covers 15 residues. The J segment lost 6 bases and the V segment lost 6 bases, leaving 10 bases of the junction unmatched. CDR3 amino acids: CASRHEDRVFQPQHF. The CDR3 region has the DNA TGTGCCAGTAGGCATGAGGACAGGGTGTTTCAGCCCCAGCATTTT.

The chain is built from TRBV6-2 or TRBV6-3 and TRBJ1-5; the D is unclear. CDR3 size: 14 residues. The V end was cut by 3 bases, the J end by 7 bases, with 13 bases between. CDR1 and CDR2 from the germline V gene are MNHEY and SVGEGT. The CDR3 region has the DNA TGTGCCAGCAGTTATTTTACGGAGGGCCAGCCCCAGCATTTT. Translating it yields CASSYFTEGQPQHF.